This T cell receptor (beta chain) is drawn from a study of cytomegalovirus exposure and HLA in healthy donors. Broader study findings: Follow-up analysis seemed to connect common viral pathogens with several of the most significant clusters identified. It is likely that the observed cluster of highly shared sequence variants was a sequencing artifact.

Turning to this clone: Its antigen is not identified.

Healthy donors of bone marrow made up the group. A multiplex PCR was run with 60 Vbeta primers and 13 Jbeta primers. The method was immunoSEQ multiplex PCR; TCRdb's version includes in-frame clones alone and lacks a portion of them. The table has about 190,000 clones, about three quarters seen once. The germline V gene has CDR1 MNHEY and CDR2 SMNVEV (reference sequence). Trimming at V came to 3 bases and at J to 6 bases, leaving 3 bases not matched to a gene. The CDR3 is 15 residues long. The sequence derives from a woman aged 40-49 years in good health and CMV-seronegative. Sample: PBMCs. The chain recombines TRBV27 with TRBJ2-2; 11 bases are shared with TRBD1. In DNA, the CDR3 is TGTGCCAGCAGTTTTCCGGGACAGGGGGCCGGGGAGCTGTTTTTT. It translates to CASSFPGQGAGELFF.